This record concerns one T cell receptor (beta chain) sequence. Its antigen is unidentified. Germline and junction disagree at one end, which may indicate a read error. This sample is drawn from a study of cytomegalovirus exposure and HLA in healthy donors. Study overall: In a previous analysis, 95 million to 130 million unique TCR beta sequences were found from roughly 180 million T cells. Findings of the study overall: The CMV antigen specificity of three CMV-associated chains was confirmed through in vitro analysis. Researchers counted 150 to 200 TCR beta chains as cytomegalovirus-associated.

Germline CDR1 is SGDLS and CDR2 is YYNGEE. CDR3 length equals 10 residues. It was with 60 Vbeta and 13 Jbeta primers that the PCR ran. TCRdb's table, derived via immunoSEQ multiplex PCR, lists solely in-frame clones and lacks some. The data contain more than 80,000 clones, around 78% of them singletons. Sequences were obtained from PBMCs. This TCR came from a young man in good health and CMV-seropositive. The gene calls are TRBV9 and TRBJ1-1; the D is unclear. The CDR3 protein is CASEEPHSSF. DNA for the CDR3: TGTGCCAGCGAGGAGCCCCACTCCTCTTTT.